Sequencing of this TCR beta chain was carried out in a study of cytotoxic CD8 clonotypes in ibrutinib-treated CLL. Looking at the study overall: It was after a median roughly 13 months of treatment, range 6 to 36, that response samples were taken.

The study's findings and limits: Among the clonotypes, public ones were uncommon and contracted or held stable on treatment. Whereas clonality rose at ibrutinib response, it declined toward baseline at progression.

The V and J ends lost 5 bases and 2 bases, in that order; junction bases with no gene match: 9. The CDR3 spans 15 residues. The V gene's germline CDR1 is SGHNT and CDR2 YYREEE (reference sequence). This clone was observed a few times. Its antigen is not identified. Generated by immunoSEQ multiplex PCR, the TCRdb table keeps only in-frame clones and is missing some. Of 40,000 to 50,000 clones in the sample, around 52% were seen once. Sequencing used PBMCs, obtained after 24 months of ibrutinib treatment. The origin of this receptor is a human donor with chronic lymphocytic leukemia. The genes are TRBV5-4 and TRBJ2-7, with TRBD2 matching over 8 bases. In nucleotides, the CDR3 is TGTGCCAGCAGTCTGGCGGCGGGGGGAGCCTACGAGCAGTACTTC. Protein: CASSLAAGGAYEQYF.